The 24 T cell receptor beta chains reported below all come from one sample, sequenced in a study of cytomegalovirus exposure and HLA in healthy donors. PCR was performed using 60 Vbeta and 13 Jbeta primers. The table came from immunoSEQ multiplex PCR; TCRdb's copy has only in-frame clones and leaves some out. The data show about 160,000 clones, around 83% seen once. The specimen was PBMCs. The receptors shown here come from a girl aged 2 to 10 in good health and CMV-seropositive.

V and J are TRBV28 and TRBJ2-3; 9 nucleotides align to TRBD2. The CDR3 covers 13 residues. J lost 2 bases, V lost 10 bases, and 4 bases had no gene match. Germline CDR1 reads MDHEN; CDR2 reads SYDVKM. The CDR3 region has the DNA TGTGCCACCCTAGCGGGAATCACAGATACGCAGTATTTT. Translating it yields CATLAGITDTQYF.

This clone was detected once. The chain couples TRBV29-1 to TRBJ1-2, with 7 bases that match TRBD1. With 5 bases clipped from V and 7 bases from J, the junction kept 16 bases outside the gene matches. The germline V gene encodes CDR1 SQVTM and CDR2 ANQGSEA. The CDR3 contains 15 residues. CDR3 in DNA: TGCAGCGTTCGCCTTCTGGGGCAGGGGGTAGTTGGCTACACCTTC. Translation gives CSVRLLGQGVVGYTF.

This chain connects TRBV5-6 to TRBJ1-1; D might be TRBD1 (5 bases). The CDR3 runs 13 residues. Trimming removed 1 base from V and 4 bases from J, with 8 bases in between. Per germline, CDR1 SGHDT and CDR2 YYEEEE. The CDR3 is CASSLLTVTEAFF. CDR3 DNA sequence: TGTGCCAGCAGCTTGTTGACAGTCACTGAAGCTTTCTTT.

This clone was counted only a few times. V gene TRBV6-6 combines with J gene TRBJ2-7, with D tentatively TRBD1 (6 bases). V lost 3 bases and J lost 2, with 17 bases in between. This CDR3 spans 16 amino acids. The germline V gene encodes CDR1 MNHNY and CDR2 SVGAGI (reference sequence). The CDR3 loop reads CASSYLQGLSTYEQYF. The CDR3 DNA reads as TGTGCCAGCAGTTATTTGCAGGGGCTTTCTACCTACGAGCAGTACTTC.

The V gene is TRBV6-5, the J gene TRBJ1-1; 8 positions agree with TRBD1. This CDR3 region has 14 residues. With V trimmed by 2 bases and J by 6 bases, 5 bases remained unmatched. The germline V gene encodes CDR1 MNHEY and CDR2 SVGAGI. The CDR3 coding sequence is TGTGCCAGCAGTTACCGTCAGGGGGCTGCTGAAGCTTTCTTT. It encodes CASSYRQGAAEAFF.

The chain couples TRBV19 to TRBJ2-7; TRBD2 matches 8 bases. Per germline, CDR1 LNHDA and CDR2 SQIVND (reference sequence). J was trimmed by 2 bases and V by 3 bases; bases with no gene match: 3. This CDR3 contains 14 residues. DNA for the CDR3: TGTGCCAGTAGTATCACGGGAGGGACCTACGAGCAGTACTTC. Translation gives CASSITGGTYEQYF.

The chain joins TRBV4-2 to TRBJ2-3; 7 positions agree with TRBD2. Germline CDR1 is LGHNA and CDR2 is YNFKEQ. V was pared by 0 bases and J by 6 bases, with 9 bases of the junction left unmatched. The CDR3 covers 16 residues. Here the CDR3 reads CASSQDLGLGGDTQYF. The DNA for the CDR3 is TGTGCCAGCAGCCAAGATCTCGGTCTGGGAGGGGATACGCAGTATTTT.

The chain carries TRBV27 and TRBJ2-2, with TRBD2 identical over 8 bases. Germline-derived CDR1 and CDR2 are MNHEY and SMNVEV (reference sequence). This CDR3 has 14 residues. Unmatched junction bases numbered 3, after V lost 9 bases and J lost 0 bases. The CDR3 DNA reads TGTGCCAGTGAACTAGCGGCGAACACCGGGGAGCTGTTTTTT. Translated: CASELAANTGELFF.

CDR3 sequence (DNA): TGTGCCAGCTCAAGACCTGGGGGCGATCAGCCCCAGCATTTT. Its protein product is CASSRPGGDQPQHF. J is TRBJ1-5 and V is TRBV18; possible D gene TRBD1, 6 bases. Trimming stripped 5 bases from V and 5 bases from J, with 13 bases between. CDR3 size: 14 residues. Germline assignment: CDR1 KGHSH and CDR2 LQKENI.

This clone was counted ten times or more. V and J are TRBV19 and TRBJ2-1, with TRBD1 matching over 7 bases. The CDR3 extends over 16 amino acids. Germline loops: CDR1 LNHDA, CDR2 SQIVND (reference sequence). The V and J ends lost 3 bases and 2 bases, in that order; junction bases with no gene match: 7. CDR3 residues: CASSIKQGSPYNEQFF. Written as DNA, the CDR3 is TGTGCCAGTAGTATCAAACAGGGGAGCCCCTACAATGAGCAGTTCTTC.

This clone was seen just once. The chain employs TRBV7-9 and TRBJ1-2; 7 positions match TRBD1. The junction had 6 bases not matched to a gene; V was cut back by 4 bases and J by 10 bases. CDR1 and CDR2 from the germline V gene are SEHNR and FQNEAQ (reference sequence). The CDR3 covers 12 residues. The CDR3 protein is CASSSGQVVYTF. The CDR3 bases are TGTGCCAGCAGCTCCGGACAGGTCGTCTACACCTTC.

The chain is built from TRBV4-2 and TRBJ2-7, with 11 bases aligning to TRBD2. J gave up 4 bases and V 0 bases, and 5 bases lay outside the gene matches. Germline CDR1 and CDR2: LGHNA and YNFKEQ. The CDR3 is made up of 16 amino acids. The CDR3 here is CASSQEKLAGAYEQYF. Written as DNA, the CDR3 is TGTGCCAGCAGCCAAGAAAAACTAGCGGGAGCGTACGAGCAGTACTTC.

This chain uses TRBV19 with TRBJ2-1; D perhaps matches TRBD2 (6 bases). This CDR3 has 15 amino acids. Germline CDR1 LNHDA, CDR2 SQIVND (reference sequence). Trimming left V 6 bases short and J 0 bases short, with 12 bases between. The chain's CDR3 is CASRRREGSYNEQFF. The CDR3 region has the DNA TGTGCCAGTAGAAGGCGGGAAGGCTCCTACAATGAGCAGTTCTTC.

This sequence joins TRBV6-5 and TRBJ1-6; no definite D call. CDR1 is MNHEY, CDR2 SVGAGI, per germline. CDR3 length equals 11 residues. Trimming took 6 bases from V and 7 from J, leaving 4 bases between them. CDR3 sequence (DNA): TGTGCCAGCAGGGGCAATTCACCCCTCCACTTT. This translates into CASRGNSPLHF.

V usage is TRBV5-4 and J usage is TRBJ2-3; a weak D match, TRBD2 (6 bases). V gave up 1 base and J gave up 2 bases, with 11 bases separating them. The germline V gene has CDR1 SGHNT and CDR2 YYREEE (reference sequence). The CDR3 runs 15 residues. The CDR3 protein is CASSLYTSPTDTQYF. The CDR3, as DNA: TGTGCCAGCAGCTTGTATACTAGCCCCACAGATACGCAGTATTTT.

This clone appeared a few times. This chain connects TRBV12-5 to TRBJ2-2; D is possibly TRBD2 (5 bases). Trimming shortened V by 0 bases and J by 6 bases, and 14 bases separated the two germline ends. Germline CDR1 is LGHNT and CDR2 is FRNRAP. This CDR3 contains 16 residues. The CDR3 here is CASGLVLSSRAGELFF. DNA for the CDR3: TGTGCTAGTGGTTTGGTACTATCTAGCCGGGCCGGGGAGCTGTTTTTT.

V and J are TRBV4-1 and TRBJ2-2; the D is unclear. The V end lost 6 bases, the J end lost 5 bases, and 16 bases lay between the germline ends. This CDR3 has 15 amino acids. Germline V gene lookup returns CDR1 MGHRA and CDR2 YSYEKL. The CDR3 DNA reads TGCGCCAGCAGAGCACCGCACCAAGCGACCGGGGAGCTGTTTTTT. Protein product: CASRAPHQATGELFF.

For the CDR3, the DNA is TGTGCCAGCAGCTTATCAGTCTCTGGGGCCAACGTCCTGACTTTC. Translated, it gives CASSLSVSGANVLTF. The chain uses TRBV7-9 and TRBJ2-6; D unclear. The CDR3 has 15 amino acids. CDR1 and CDR2 (germline): SEHNR, FQNEAQ (reference sequence). V lost 2 bases to trimming and J lost 0 bases, with 5 bases between them.

The V call is TRBV6-5, the J call TRBJ2-7, with TRBD1 matching 9 bases. This CDR3 contains 15 residues. CDR1 and CDR2 from the germline V gene are MNHEY and SVGAGI. J gave up 3 bases and V 4 bases, and 7 bases lay outside the gene matches. The CDR3 spells CASSSVGTGLYEQYF. CDR3 DNA sequence: TGTGCCAGCAGTTCGGTAGGGACAGGGCTCTACGAGCAGTACTTC.

The gene calls are TRBV13 and TRBJ2-1; 9 bases are shared with TRBD1. J lost 7 bases, V lost 5 bases, and 3 bases had no gene match. Germline V CDR1 and CDR2: PRHDT, FYEKMQ (reference sequence). The CDR3 has 13 residues. CDR3 DNA sequence: TGTGCCAGCAGCCCCGGACAGGGGAATGAGCAGTTCTTC. Translating it yields CASSPGQGNEQFF.

V gene TRBV28 combines with J gene TRBJ2-3; 10 nucleotides match TRBD2. J gave up 5 bases and V 6 bases, and 8 bases lay outside the gene matches. The germline gives CDR1 MDHEN, CDR2 SYDVKM. This CDR3 contains 15 residues. CDR3 DNA: TGTGCCAGCAGAACCATAGCGGGAGGAGGAGATACGCAGTATTTT. This gives the protein CASRTIAGGGDTQYF.

The rearrangement joins TRBV7-2 to TRBJ2-2; TRBD2 agrees at 10 bases. Germline V gene sequence: CDR1 SGHTA, CDR2 FQGNSA. The trim removed 4 bases at V and 5 bases at J, leaving 4 bases unmatched. CDR3 length: 15 residues. The CDR3 sequence is CASSSPTSGTGELFF. CDR3 DNA: TGTGCCAGCAGCTCCCCGACTAGCGGGACCGGGGAGCTGTTTTTT.

V usage is TRBV4-1 and J usage is TRBJ2-5; D might be TRBD2 (6 bases). This CDR3 contains 17 residues. Germline V gene lookup returns CDR1 MGHRA and CDR2 YSYEKL. V lost 0 bases, J lost 7 bases, and 21 bases lay in between. The CDR3 reads CASSQDLGVAAPATQYF. CDR3 coding DNA: TGCGCCAGCAGCCAAGATCTTGGGGTAGCGGCCCCGGCGACCCAGTACTTC.

CDR3 amino acids: CAWSWPGVVYEQYF. Written as DNA, the CDR3 is TGTGCCTGGAGCTGGCCAGGGGTAGTCTACGAGCAGTACTTC. The chain uses TRBV30 and TRBJ2-7, with D possibly being TRBD1 (6 bases). Per germline, CDR1 GTSNPN and CDR2 SVGIG (reference sequence). Trimming shortened V by 3 bases and J by 3 bases, and 15 bases separated the two germline ends. The CDR3 loop spans 14 amino acids.